The following is a T cell receptor (beta chain) sequence with its context. Its antigen is not yet known. No clone much larger than this one lies a single base away; base qualities are absent. The immunoSEQ Assay, which relies on bias-controlled multiplex PCR amplification of genomic DNA, was used to profile TCRbeta CDR3 regions. Concerning the study's data processing: To quantify the absolute abundance of each unique TCRbeta CDR3 region, the sequences were collapsed and filtered. Differential abundance was tested with two models: a binomial (Fisher-equivalent) model and a beta-binomial model that adds time-dependent variance fitted from healthy donors. Clones with fewer than 5 combined templates were removed, and differential abundance was called for clones with a Benjamini-Hochberg FDR below 0.01. Using the form v = (b*log(k)+a)^2, the beta-binomial variance was modeled as a function of the total template count across the two samples. TCRdb mirrors the immuneACCESS table, restricted to in-frame sequences. Some clones are absent from its copies; in checked studies, under half trace to an unresolved V gene, and the reason for the others is unknown. The V and J calls and the clone size are those of that table, but D and trimming were determined from the DNA. The sample table shows about 82,000 clones, and approximately 90% are seen once. The ten biggest clones cover approximately 7% of the sample.

The sample comes from a study of identifying expanded T cells in peripheral blood (dated by TCRdb to between 2018 and 2021). In the study overall: Technical replicates were generated by sequencing separate aliquots of the same genomic DNA pool, with four replicates compared pairwise. Overall results and qualifications from the work: Across all healthy donors, variance in clone template counts between approximately two-week samples was found to increase significantly with total template count. The authors expected biological variance in healthy repertoires might increase further over much longer intervals such as months to years. The binomial model flagged around 1.3 differentially abundant clones between technical replicates, compared with roughly 15 over two weeks and 19 over about 4 weeks. Both the number of clones called differentially abundant and the false-positive rate were significantly reduced by the beta-binomial model across all healthy-donor time intervals.

No immune events such as infections were documented for the healthy donors during the collection period. Time-dependent variance in a beta-binomial model of T-cell clone differential abundance was calibrated using healthy-donor blood repertoires as a training cohort. The training cohort included approximately 10 healthy donors, of whom 3 were female and 7 were male. Donor ages ranged from about 29 to 70 years, with an average of approximately 43 years. Obtained from a commercial supplier, whole blood was collected from each healthy donor at three time points set around 13 days apart. For immunosequencing, genomic DNA was extracted from unsorted whole blood. This TCR came from a person aged 18-70 years in good health. Sequencing was done on a sample of blood.

The DNA reads TGTGCCAGCAGCTTAAATATACTAGCGGGAGGGGCCGGGGAGCTGTTTTTT. Translated, it gives CASSLNILAGGAGELFF. This chain joins TRBV7-2 to TRBJ2-2, with TRBD2 identical over 13 junction bases. The CDR3 has 17 amino acids, counting the end cysteine and phenylalanine. Only the CDR3 portion is preserved as DNA: 51 bases, with reading frame beginning at the first base. Reading the germline V gene gives CDR1 SGHTA and CDR2 FQGNSA. V has 2 bases trimmed and J has 6 bases trimmed; junction bases matching no gene number 6.